This T cell receptor (beta chain) is from a study of T cells after yellow fever vaccination. As for the study in general: The SMART-Seq v4 Ultra Low Input method served to prepare the low-cell-number fractions. Study-wide points: Repertoires obtained by FACS sorting could include abundant clonotypes that entered as contaminants from the bulk population. Booster sampling recovered most clones from primary vaccination (96% CD4, roughly 88% CD8). It was a weaker secondary response, yet one that peaked faster, at day 5 versus 15.

MiXCR was run by TCRdb on the 5' RACE reads, yielding one entry per CDR3 protein. The sample holds 400,000 or so distinct CDR3 sequences, approximately 18% seen once. In its sample, this clonotype was seen a few times. Its antigen remains unknown. Germline V gene data show CDR1 as SGHRS and CDR2 as YFSETQ. V lost 2 bases, J lost 0 bases, and 14 bases lay in between. The CDR3 extends over 16 amino acids. The sequence derives from a man aged 18 to 30 who received the YFV17D yellow fever vaccine. The chain has TRBV5-1 and TRBJ1-1; a possible D gene is TRBD1 (5 bases). Source: PBMCs, taken before the yellow fever booster vaccination. DNA of the CDR3: TGCGCCAGCAGCTTAGCAGGGAAGACGATGAACACTGAAGCTTTCTTT. Residues: CASSLAGKTMNTEAFF.